This is a list of T cell receptor beta chains from one sample in a study of post-analysis software for immune sequencing data. TCRdb used MiXCR to reprocess the PCR reads, holding one entry per CDR3 protein. The data hold about 430,000 distinct CDR3 sequences, with 39% observed a single time. The sample was blood. The origin of the receptors is a girl aged 2-10 years with multiple sclerosis. Both conserved end residues are part of each CDR3. D genes are given only for firm matches. Clone sizes are given selectively: once, few, many, or a class where the clone is expanded.

abundance | j_gene | v_gene | d_gene | CDR3nt | CDR3aa
. | TRBJ2-3 | TRBV5-1 | . | TGCGCCAGCAGCTTCATCTTTCGGGGGATGAGCACAGATACGCAGTATTTT | CASSFIFRGMSTDTQYF
few | TRBJ2-7 | TRBV20-1 | . | TGCAGTGCTAGCCGACAGTCCTACGAGCAGTACTTC | CSASRQSYEQYF
. | TRBJ2-5 | TRBV6-1 | TRBD1 | TGTGCCAGCAGTGACGCGCTTGAGGGACAGGGGTCGGAAGAGACCCAGTACTTC | CASSDALEGQGSEETQYF
. | TRBJ2-5 | TRBV11-2 | . | TGTGCCAGCAGCCGGTCGACTCAGAGTCAGACCCAGTACTTC | CASSRSTQSQTQYF
. | TRBJ2-1 | TRBV24-1 | TRBD2 | TGTGCCACCAGTGACCGACTAGCGGGAGGGGAGCAGTTCTTC | CATSDRLAGGEQFF
few | TRBJ2-1 | TRBV7-9 | TRBD2 | TGTGCCAGCAGTAGGGGACTAGCGGAGTGGGTTAAGTTCTTC | CASSRGLAEWVKFF
. | TRBJ1-2 | TRBV7-3 | . | TGTGTCAGCAGCTTATTGGCAGGTCGTGGCTACACCTTC | CVSSLLAGRGYTF
. | TRBJ2-7 | TRBV28 | . | TGTGCCAGCAGTAAAAAGGGGTACGAGCAGTACTTC | CASSKKGYEQYF
once | TRBJ2-3 | TRBV3-1 | . | TGTGCCAGCAGCGTCGGGACCCGGACCGCAGATACGCAGTATTTT | CASSVGTRTADTQYF
. | TRBJ2-3 | TRBV7-2 | . | TGTGCCAGCAGCTTATCGGGGGCAAATACGCAGTATTTT | CASSLSGANTQYF
. | TRBJ2-1 | TRBV11-2 | . | TGTGCCAGCAGCTTAGTGGGGTCATTCATTTATGAGCAGTTCTTC | CASSLVGSFIYEQFF
. | TRBJ2-7 | TRBV5-1 | . | TGCGCCAGCAGCTTGGACACAGGGTACGAGCAGTACTTC | CASSLDTGYEQYF
few | TRBJ2-1 | TRBV5-1 | TRBD2 | TGCGCCAGCAGCTCAATGGGGCTAGCGGGGGGTAATGAGCAGTTCTTC | CASSSMGLAGGNEQFF
. | TRBJ2-7 | TRBV10-3 | . | TGTGCCACCAACCCAGGAGAGACCCTCCGCTCGGGGCAGTACTTC | CATNPGETLRSGQYF
few | TRBJ2-5 | TRBV7-6 | TRBD1 | TGTGCCAGCAGCCCCGCTGACAGGGGCCGCCGGTACCAAGAGACCCAGTACTTC | CASSPADRGRRYQETQYF
few | TRBJ2-5 | TRBV29-1 | . | TGCAGCGTTGTGGAAGCCCGTCAAGAGACCCAGTACTTC | CSVVEARQETQYF
few | TRBJ2-2 | TRBV9 | TRBD2 | TGTGCCAGCAGCGTAGGTCAGCGGGGGGACGGTACCGGGGAGCTGTTTTTT | CASSVGQRGDGTGELFF
once | TRBJ1-1 | TRBV6-1 | . | TGTGCCAGCACTTCATTGGGGCAGATGAACACTGAAGCTTTCTTT | CASTSLGQMNTEAFF
. | TRBJ1-2 | TRBV29-1 | . | TGCAGCGTTGAGAGGGCAGCAATAGGCTACACCTTC | CSVERAAIGYTF
few | TRBJ2-1 | TRBV4-1 | TRBD2 | TGCGCCAGCGGCCCTAGCGGGGGTTCGTACAATGAGCAGTTCTTC | CASGPSGGSYNEQFF
. | TRBJ2-5 | TRBV9 | TRBD2 | TGTGCCAGCAGCCGTGGGACTAGCGGCCTGCAGAAGACCCAGTACTTC | CASSRGTSGLQKTQYF
. | TRBJ2-1 | TRBV20-1 | TRBD2 | TGCAGTGCCAAGCCCTTGAGGAGGCTAGCGGCCCCGCGCGGTGAGCAGTTCTTC | CSAKPLRRLAAPRGEQFF
. | TRBJ1-5 | TRBV20-1 | TRBD1 | TGCAGTGCCTCGACAGGGAATAGCAATCAGCCCCAGCATTTT | CSASTGNSNQPQHF
few | TRBJ1-4 | TRBV5-1 | . | TGCGCCAGCAGAGATGGGGGGTCAACTAATGAAAAACTGTTTTTT | CASRDGGSTNEKLFF
. | TRBJ1-4 | TRBV5-1 | . | TGCGCCAGCAGACTGCAGGGAGGAGCTAATGAAAAACTGTTTTTT | CASRLQGGANEKLFF
few | TRBJ2-7 | TRBV27 | TRBD2 | TGTGCCAGCAGCTCTGCGGGACTAGCGGGGCCCTACGAGCAGTACTTC | CASSSAGLAGPYEQYF
. | TRBJ2-1 | TRBV6-5 | TRBD1 | TGTGCCAGCAGCGGGACAGGGGTCAATGAGCAGTTCTTC | CASSGTGVNEQFF
. | TRBJ2-1 | TRBV7-9 | . | TGTGCCAGCAGCTTAAGGGGGGGACTCCAGTACAATGAGCAGTTCTTC | CASSLRGGLQYNEQFF
. | TRBJ2-7 | TRBV9 | TRBD2 | TGTGCCAGCAGCGCCGGGACTAGCGGGAGCTACGAGCAGTACTTC | CASSAGTSGSYEQYF
. | TRBJ2-1 | TRBV5-1 | . | TGCGCCAGCAGCTTGGGGAGGGGAGGTTTGGGCTACAATGAGCAGTTCTTC | CASSLGRGGLGYNEQFF
few | TRBJ1-4 | TRBV10-3 | . | TGTGCCATCAGTGAGAGACAGTATAATGAAAAACTGTTTTTT | CAISERQYNEKLFF
. | TRBJ2-1 | TRBV19 | TRBD2 | TGTGCCAGTACCCTGAATCCGGGACTATCATACAATGAGCAGTTCTTC | CASTLNPGLSYNEQFF
few | TRBJ2-1 | TRBV20-1 | . | TGCAGTTCCCAAGCTAGCTCCTACAATGAGCAGTTCTTC | CSSQASSYNEQFF
. | TRBJ2-7 | TRBV4-1 | . | TGCGCCAGCAGCCAAACAGGGACCCTTTACGAGCAGTACTTC | CASSQTGTLYEQYF
few | TRBJ2-5 | TRBV9 | . | TGTGCCAGCAGCGCCGGAGGGATACAAGAGGCCCAGTACTTC | CASSAGGIQEAQYF
. | TRBJ2-7 | TRBV20-1 | TRBD1 | TGCAGTGCTAGAGATTGGACAGGGGTTGGGTACGAGCAGTACTTC | CSARDWTGVGYEQYF
. | TRBJ1-2 | TRBV7-8 | . | TGTGCCAGCAGCTTAGAGGCGCTTTCTTACTATGGCTACACCTTC | CASSLEALSYYGYTF
. | TRBJ1-4 | TRBV20-1 | TRBD1 | TGCAGTGCTAGCCCAGGGGGCCTGGAAAAACTGTTTTTT | CSASPGGLEKLFF
. | TRBJ2-1 | TRBV20-1 | . | TGCAGTGCTAGGCCCGGGAGCTACAATGAGCAGTTCTTC | CSARPGSYNEQFF
few | TRBJ1-6 | TRBV7-2 | . | TGTGCCAGCAGCTTCTTTTGGGACACCACCTCTAATTCACCCCTCCACTTT | CASSFFWDTTSNSPLHF
. | TRBJ2-7 | TRBV7-7 | . | TGTGCTAGCAGCTCAGGGGGGACCTACGAGCAGTACTTC | CASSSGGTYEQYF
. | TRBJ1-2 | TRBV3-1 | . | TGTGCCAGCAGCCATTCGACAGGTTCGGGCTATGGCTACACCTTC | CASSHSTGSGYGYTF